This T cell receptor beta chain emerged from a study of T cell repertoires in cytomegalovirus infection. Study-wide points: Carriage of CMV together with the relevant HLA was identifiable through cumulative public TCR beta family frequency.

This clonotype appeared a few times. Its specificity is unknown. Trimming at V came to 7 bases and at J to 1 base, leaving 12 bases not matched to a gene. The V gene's germline CDR1 is MNHEY and CDR2 SMNVEV (reference sequence). There are 17 residues in the CDR3. TCRdb reprocessed the reads via MiXCR and lists one record per CDR3 protein. The sample yields approximately 240,000 distinct CDR3 sequences, 12% seen once. Sequencing was performed on PBMCs. The rearrangement joins TRBV27 to TRBJ2-1; the match to TRBD2 covers 8 bases. The TCR was taken from a human donor in good health (CMV status not recorded). Some clones in this sample may be carry-over from other donors' samples. CDR3 loop: CASTARGAGVSYNEQFF. As DNA, the CDR3 is TGTGCCAGCACAGCCAGGGGAGCGGGAGTGTCCTACAATGAGCAGTTCTTC.